These T cell receptor beta chains were read from a single sample in a study of human T cells and chemical hapten exposure. TCRdb reanalysed the RACE reads using MiXCR and keeps one entry per CDR3 protein. The profile shows 150,000 to 200,000 distinct CDR3 sequences, around 25% of them singletons. The sequencing here drew on whole blood, taken in connection with sensitization to the hapten diphenylcyclopropenone (DPC). All receptors come from a woman between 40 and 55 years old with alopecia areata. Some clones in this sample may be carry-over from other donors' samples. The CDR3 runs from the conserved cysteine through the conserved F or W. Fields, in order: V gene, clone size, D gene, J gene, CDR3 protein, CDR3 DNA. The D gene is left open where the match is weak. A row's size may be missing; if present it is once, few, many or a size class.

v_call: TRBV11-2
clone_size: few
d_call: -
j_call: TRBJ2-5
cdr3_aa: CASSFTGEETQYF
cdr3_nt: TGTGCCAGCAGCTTTACTGGGGAAGAGACCCAGTACTTC

v_call: TRBV10-3
clone_size: few
d_call: -
j_call: TRBJ1-5
cdr3_aa: CAISDRAAQPQHF
cdr3_nt: TGTGCCATCAGTGACAGGGCGGCTCAGCCCCAGCATTTT

v_call: TRBV12-3/TRBV12-4
clone_size: -
d_call: TRBD1
j_call: TRBJ1-5
cdr3_aa: CASSGDRGGNQPQHF
cdr3_nt: TGTGCCAGCAGTGGGGACAGGGGAGGCAATCAGCCCCAGCATTTT

v_call: TRBV27
clone_size: -
d_call: TRBD1
j_call: TRBJ2-7
cdr3_aa: CASSPSTGGYEQYF
cdr3_nt: TGTGCCAGCAGCCCCTCGACAGGGGGCTACGAGCAGTACTTC

v_call: TRBV24-1
clone_size: -
d_call: -
j_call: TRBJ2-1
cdr3_aa: CATSRRWTHNEQFF
cdr3_nt: TGTGCCACCAGCAGACGGTGGACCCACAATGAGCAGTTCTTC

v_call: TRBV12-3/TRBV12-4
clone_size: -
d_call: -
j_call: TRBJ2-7
cdr3_aa: CASSLQVTSYEQYF
cdr3_nt: TGTGCCAGCAGTTTACAGGTTACCTCCTACGAGCAGTACTTC

v_call: TRBV7-9
clone_size: few
d_call: TRBD1
j_call: TRBJ1-5
cdr3_aa: CASSTGAPEPQHF
cdr3_nt: TGTGCCAGCAGCACAGGGGCTCCTGAGCCCCAGCATTTT

v_call: TRBV20-1
clone_size: -
d_call: -
j_call: TRBJ2-3
cdr3_aa: CSARAHPADTQYF
cdr3_nt: TGCAGTGCTAGAGCGCACCCGGCAGATACGCAGTATTTT

v_call: TRBV24-1
clone_size: few
d_call: TRBD1
j_call: TRBJ2-5
cdr3_aa: CATRSMTGEETQYF
cdr3_nt: TGTGCCACCAGATCAATGACAGGGGAAGAGACCCAGTACTTC

v_call: TRBV5-1
clone_size: -
d_call: -
j_call: TRBJ2-2
cdr3_aa: CASSLSRGTVTGELFF
cdr3_nt: TGCGCCAGCAGCTTATCTAGGGGGACGGTCACCGGGGAGCTGTTTTTT

v_call: TRBV28
clone_size: -
d_call: TRBD2
j_call: TRBJ2-7
cdr3_aa: CASSLAGTSGTYEQYF
cdr3_nt: TGTGCCAGCAGTTTAGCAGGGACTAGCGGAACCTACGAGCAGTACTTC

v_call: TRBV9
clone_size: many
d_call: -
j_call: TRBJ2-1
cdr3_aa: CASSVEGSPSYNEQFF
cdr3_nt: TGTGCCAGCAGCGTAGAAGGGAGTCCTAGTTACAATGAGCAGTTCTTC

v_call: TRBV29-1
clone_size: few
d_call: TRBD1
j_call: TRBJ2-1
cdr3_aa: CSAGQGKNEQFF
cdr3_nt: TGCAGCGCAGGACAGGGGAAGAATGAGCAGTTCTTC

v_call: TRBV28
clone_size: -
d_call: -
j_call: TRBJ2-4
cdr3_aa: CASSPPPGAGAKNIQYF
cdr3_nt: TGTGCCAGCAGCCCCCCGCCAGGGGCGGGGGCCAAAAACATTCAGTACTTC

v_call: TRBV6-5
clone_size: -
d_call: -
j_call: TRBJ1-5
cdr3_aa: CASSHGDQPQHF
cdr3_nt: TGTGCCAGCAGTCACGGGGATCAGCCCCAGCATTTT

v_call: TRBV6-2/TRBV6-3
clone_size: few
d_call: TRBD2
j_call: TRBJ2-1
cdr3_aa: CASRLASNEQFF
cdr3_nt: TGTGCCAGCAGACTAGCGAGTAATGAGCAGTTCTTC

v_call: TRBV29-1
clone_size: -
d_call: -
j_call: TRBJ2-1
cdr3_aa: CSMETGGYNEQFF
cdr3_nt: TGCAGCATGGAGACAGGCGGCTACAATGAGCAGTTCTTC

v_call: TRBV7-2
clone_size: -
d_call: -
j_call: TRBJ2-1
cdr3_aa: CASSYDAGEQFF
cdr3_nt: TGTGCCAGCAGCTACGATGCGGGTGAGCAGTTCTTC

v_call: TRBV29-1
clone_size: -
d_call: -
j_call: TRBJ2-7
cdr3_aa: CSVEMRLAVPREQYF
cdr3_nt: TGCAGCGTTGAAATGCGGTTAGCGGTTCCTCGCGAGCAGTACTTC

v_call: TRBV19
clone_size: few
d_call: TRBD1
j_call: TRBJ1-5
cdr3_aa: CASTLQGAGGFGNQPQHF
cdr3_nt: TGTGCCAGTACACTCCAAGGGGCAGGGGGCTTCGGCAATCAGCCCCAGCATTTT

v_call: TRBV18
clone_size: few
d_call: TRBD2
j_call: TRBJ2-5
cdr3_aa: CASSPPLAGAETQYF
cdr3_nt: TGTGCCAGCTCACCACCGCTAGCGGGAGCAGAGACCCAGTACTTC

v_call: TRBV7-2
clone_size: -
d_call: -
j_call: TRBJ2-7
cdr3_aa: CASTGTEGYEQYF
cdr3_nt: TGTGCCAGCACCGGCACAGAGGGCTACGAGCAGTACTTC

v_call: TRBV28
clone_size: -
d_call: -
j_call: TRBJ1-3
cdr3_aa: CASSLEGRASSGNTIYF
cdr3_nt: TGTGCCAGCAGTTTAGAAGGCAGGGCATCGTCTGGAAACACCATATATTTT